A few counts support the clone carrying this T cell receptor (beta chain). The record originates from a study of T-cell reconstitution after alpha-beta-depleted transplantation in children. Construction of the TCRbeta library involved unique molecular identifiers. A single record per CDR3 protein comes from TCRdb applying MiXCR to the PCR reads. The table has about 540,000 distinct CDR3 sequences, 15% to 20% seen once. Trimming left V 6 bases short and J 7 bases short, with 15 bases between. Germline values: CDR1 LNHNV, CDR2 YYDKDF (reference sequence). The CDR3 extends over 13 amino acids. Sample: PBMCs from the stem cell graft donor, taken from the stem cell graft. This sequence originates from a human donor who donated a stem cell graft to a child with acute lymphoblastic leukemia. The rearrangement joins TRBV15 to TRBJ1-2, with D possibly matching TRBD1 (5 bases). The CDR3 DNA follows: TGTGCCACCAGTGATGAAGTCGGGGGTGGCTACACCTTC. Encoded protein: CATSDEVGGGYTF.